Detailed here is one T cell receptor beta chain. This entry belongs to a study of OX40 agonist ivuxolimab in advanced cancers. Study details: Age averaged 60 years (range roughly 20 to 90), and about 86% were male.

Repertoires were generated with immunoSEQ multiplex PCR, while TCRdb's copy carries only in-frame clones and drops some. The table includes about 51,000 clones, approximately 80% detected once. The ends were cut back, 8 bases at V and 1 base at J, with 17 bases in the middle. Germline CDR1 and CDR2: LNHDA and SQIVND (reference sequence). The CDR3 extends over 15 amino acids. The receptor was isolated from an adult with an advanced solid tumor such as melanoma, head and neck, liver or kidney cancer. The source material was CD4+ or CD8+ T cells sorted from blood, sampled in a trial of the OX40 agonist ivuxolimab. This sequence joins TRBV19 and TRBJ1-1; no clear D. The CDR3 DNA is TGTGCCAGTCTCCTAGGACCGGCTAAGAACACTGAAGCTTTCTTT. Translation gives CASLLGPAKNTEAFF.